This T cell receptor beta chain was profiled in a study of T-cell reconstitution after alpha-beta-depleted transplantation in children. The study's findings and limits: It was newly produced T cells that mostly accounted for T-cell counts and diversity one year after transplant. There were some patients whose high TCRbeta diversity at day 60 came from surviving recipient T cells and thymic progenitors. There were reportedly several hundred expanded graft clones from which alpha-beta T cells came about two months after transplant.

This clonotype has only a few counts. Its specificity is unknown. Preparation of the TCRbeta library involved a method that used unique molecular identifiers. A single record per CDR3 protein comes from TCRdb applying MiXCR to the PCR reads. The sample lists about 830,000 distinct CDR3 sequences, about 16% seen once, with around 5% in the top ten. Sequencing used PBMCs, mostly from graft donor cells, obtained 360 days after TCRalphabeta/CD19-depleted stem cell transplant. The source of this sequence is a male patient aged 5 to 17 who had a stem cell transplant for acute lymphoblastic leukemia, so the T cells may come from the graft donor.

This CDR3 reads CASSRLAVSTDTQYF. CDR3 DNA: TGTGCCAGCAGCCGTCTTGCAGTCTCCACAGATACGCAGTATTTT. This chain connects TRBV3-1 to TRBJ2-3; the D is unclear. V gave up 4 bases and J gave up 2 bases, with 13 bases separating them. Germline V lookup: CDR1 LGHDT, CDR2 YNNKEL (reference sequence). The CDR3 has 15 amino acids.